These 9 T cell receptor beta chains originate from one sample sequenced in a study of cytomegalovirus exposure and HLA in healthy donors. Method: immunoSEQ multiplex PCR; TCRdb's copy keeps in-frame clones and lacks some. This sample yields roughly 330,000 clones, of which about nine tenths are seen a single time; roughly 1.2% belongs to the top ten. Sequencing was performed on PBMCs. The receptors shown here come from a young woman in good health and CMV-seropositive.

This clone was detected once. V and J are TRBV6-5 and TRBJ2-2; D assignment may be TRBD1 or TRBD2 (5 bases each). Germline V gene lookup returns CDR1 MNHEY and CDR2 SVGAGI. The CDR3 has 15 amino acids. The V gene lost 6 bases and the J gene lost 2 bases, with 13 bases spanning the gap. CDR3 nucleotides: TGTGCCAGCAGCCCCGGGACGGAAAACACCGGGGAGCTGTTTTTT. This gives the protein CASSPGTENTGELFF.

As for this clone: The same CDR3 can be traced to other DNA sequences in this sample. As DNA, the CDR3 is TGTGCCATCAGTGAGTCAGGGGGGCCCTACGAGCAGTACTTC. As protein: CAISESGGPYEQYF. The chain combines TRBV10-3 with TRBJ2-7; TRBD1 or TRBD2 may be the D gene (6 bases each). V was shortened by 0 bases and J by 2 bases, with 8 bases between the two germline ends. The length of the CDR3 is 14 residues. Germline V gene sequence: CDR1 ENHRY, CDR2 SYGVKD.

The chain combines TRBV27 with TRBJ2-1; D may be TRBD1 (5 bases). The CDR3 has 14 residues. Trimming cost V 7 bases and J 5 bases, with 15 bases left between them. Germline values: CDR1 MNHEY, CDR2 SMNVEV (reference sequence). This CDR3 is CASIGVGVNNEQFF. The DNA of the CDR3 is TGTGCCAGCATAGGAGTAGGGGTGAACAATGAGCAGTTCTTC.

The genes are TRBV5-4 and TRBJ2-7, with 11 bases aligning to TRBD2. From germline, CDR1 is SGHNT and CDR2 YYREEE (reference sequence). This CDR3 comprises 16 residues. V dropped 4 bases and J dropped 1; count of bases not matched to a gene: 7. CDR3 region: CASSVPGLAESYEQYF. CDR3 coding DNA: TGTGCCAGCAGCGTCCCGGGACTAGCGGAATCCTACGAGCAGTACTTC.

A few counts support this clone. The chain recombines TRBV6-5 with TRBJ2-2; D might be TRBD1 (6 bases). The CDR3 sequence is 14 residues long. In germline, CDR1 is MNHEY, CDR2 SVGAGI. The germline V and J ends were trimmed by 6 bases and 3 bases, with 11 bases remaining between them. DNA for the CDR3: TGTGCCAGCAGCCGGGACACTCACACCGGGGAGCTGTTTTTT. Its translation is CASSRDTHTGELFF.

V usage is TRBV5-6 and J usage is TRBJ1-3; D is unresolved. With 1 base removed from V and 2 bases from J, the gap between germline ends came to 4 bases. Germline CDR1 SGHDT, CDR2 YYEEEE. The CDR3 contains 13 residues. The CDR3 protein is CASSLRPGNTIYF. For the CDR3, the DNA is TGTGCCAGCAGCTTGCGTCCTGGAAACACCATATATTTT.

The J gene is TRBJ1-1, the V gene TRBV29-1; D unclear. V was cut by 3 bases and J by 2 bases, with 10 bases left in between. CDR1 is SQVTM, CDR2 ANQGSEA, per germline. The CDR3 contains 13 residues. CDR3 region: CSVEGGTNTEAFF. The CDR3, as DNA: TGCAGCGTTGAGGGAGGAACAAACACTGAAGCTTTCTTT.

The rearrangement joins TRBV28 to TRBJ2-7, with 12 bases fitting TRBD2. In germline, CDR1 is MDHEN, CDR2 SYDVKM. This CDR3 is built from 15 residues. J gave up 4 bases and V 4 bases, and 5 bases lay outside the gene matches. Written as DNA, the CDR3 is TGTGCCAGCAGTTCACGACTAGCGGGAGAATACGAGCAGTACTTC. This gives the protein CASSSRLAGEYEQYF.

The rearrangement joins TRBV5-1 to TRBJ1-1, with 7 bases identical to TRBD1. This CDR3 contains 14 residues. Germline CDR1 reads SGHRS; CDR2 reads YFSETQ. V was clipped by 2 bases and J by 3 bases; unmatched bases: 4. The CDR3 DNA sequence: TGCGCCAGCAGCTTATGGACAGGCGACACTGAAGCTTTCTTT. Translating it yields CASSLWTGDTEAFF.